The T cell receptor beta chain described here comes from a study of T cells after posttransplantation cyclophosphamide. Findings and caveats of the study: Later blood repertoires were often dominated by clones from the donor CD8+ memory compartment.

Notes on this clone: Its antigen is unidentified.

V gave up 3 bases and J gave up 1 base, with 11 bases separating them. This CDR3 region has 15 residues. CDR1 is SGDLS, CDR2 YYNGEE, per germline. Measured with immunoSEQ multiplex PCR; TCRdb has only the in-frame clones, and not every one. The data show approximately 12,000 clones, with none appearing a single time. Busulfan-fludarabine conditioning, marrow transplant, and cyclophosphamide on days +3 and +4 were administered. This sequence was found in a female patient between 40 and 55 years old who received an allogeneic stem cell transplant from a related donor, was CMV-positive, and had acute GVHD only. Some of the T cells may derive from the graft donor. V gene TRBV9 combines with J gene TRBJ2-1; TRBD1 might be the D (6 bases). The sample consisted of PBMCs, taken after allogeneic stem cell transplant with posttransplant cyclophosphamide. The CDR3 is CASSAIGQSYNEQFF. CDR3 bases: TGTGCCAGCAGCGCAATAGGACAGTCCTACAATGAGCAGTTCTTC.